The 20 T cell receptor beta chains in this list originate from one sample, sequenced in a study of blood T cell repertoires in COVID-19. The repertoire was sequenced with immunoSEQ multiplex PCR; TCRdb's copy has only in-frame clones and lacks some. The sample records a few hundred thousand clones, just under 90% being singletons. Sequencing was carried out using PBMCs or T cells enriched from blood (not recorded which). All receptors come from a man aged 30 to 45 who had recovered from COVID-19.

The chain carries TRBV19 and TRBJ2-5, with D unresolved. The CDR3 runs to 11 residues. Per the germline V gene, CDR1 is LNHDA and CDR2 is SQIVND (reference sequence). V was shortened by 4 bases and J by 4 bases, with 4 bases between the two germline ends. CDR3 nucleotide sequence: TGTGCCAGTAGTAACAGAGAGACCCAGTACTTC. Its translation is CASSNRETQYF.

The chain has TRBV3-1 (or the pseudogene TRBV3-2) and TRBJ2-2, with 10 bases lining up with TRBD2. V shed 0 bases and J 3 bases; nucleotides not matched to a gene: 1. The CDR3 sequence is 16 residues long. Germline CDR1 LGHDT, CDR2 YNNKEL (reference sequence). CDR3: CASSQELAGYTGELFF. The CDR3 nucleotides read TGTGCCAGCAGCCAAGAACTAGCGGGGTACACCGGGGAGCTGTTTTTT.

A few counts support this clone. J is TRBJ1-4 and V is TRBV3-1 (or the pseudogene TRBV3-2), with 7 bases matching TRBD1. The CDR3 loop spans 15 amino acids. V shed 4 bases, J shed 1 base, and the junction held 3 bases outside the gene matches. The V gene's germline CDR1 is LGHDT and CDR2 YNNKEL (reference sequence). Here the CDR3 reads CASSPWDRTNEKLFF. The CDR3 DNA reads TGTGCCAGCAGCCCATGGGACAGAACTAATGAAAAACTGTTTTTT.

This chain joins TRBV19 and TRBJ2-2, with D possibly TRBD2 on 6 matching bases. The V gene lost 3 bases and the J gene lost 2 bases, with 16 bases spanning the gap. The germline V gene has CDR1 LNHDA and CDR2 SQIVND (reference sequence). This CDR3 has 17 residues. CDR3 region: CASSISWLAPNTGELFF. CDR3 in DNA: TGTGCCAGTAGTATCAGTTGGCTAGCGCCTAACACCGGGGAGCTGTTTTTT.

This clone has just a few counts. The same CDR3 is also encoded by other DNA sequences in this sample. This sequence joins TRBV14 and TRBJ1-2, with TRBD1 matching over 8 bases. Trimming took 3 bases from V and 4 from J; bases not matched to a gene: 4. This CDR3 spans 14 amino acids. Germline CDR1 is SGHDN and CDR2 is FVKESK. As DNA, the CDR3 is TGTGCCAGCAGCCAGGGGACAGGCCCCTATGGCTACACCTTC. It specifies CASSQGTGPYGYTF.

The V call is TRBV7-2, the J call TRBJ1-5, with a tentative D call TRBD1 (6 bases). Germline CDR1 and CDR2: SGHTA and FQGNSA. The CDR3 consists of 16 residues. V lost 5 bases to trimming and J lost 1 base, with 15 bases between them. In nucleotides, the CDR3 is TGTGCCAGCAGCCCGCAGGGGCCCGGGAGCAATCAGCCCCAGCATTTT. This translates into CASSPQGPGSNQPQHF. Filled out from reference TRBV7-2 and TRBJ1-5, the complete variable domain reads GAGVSQSPSNKVTEKGKDVELRCDPISGHTALYWYRQSLGQGLEFLIYFQGNSAPDKSGLPSDRFSAERTGGSVSTLTIQRTQQEDSAVYLCASSPQGPGSNQPQHFGDGTRLSIL.

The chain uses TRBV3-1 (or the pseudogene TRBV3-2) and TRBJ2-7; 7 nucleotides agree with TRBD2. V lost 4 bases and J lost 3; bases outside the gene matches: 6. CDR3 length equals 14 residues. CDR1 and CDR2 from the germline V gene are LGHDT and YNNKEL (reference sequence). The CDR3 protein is CASSPGGTIYEQYF. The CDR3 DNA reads TGTGCCAGCAGCCCGGGAGGCACGATCTACGAGCAGTACTTC.

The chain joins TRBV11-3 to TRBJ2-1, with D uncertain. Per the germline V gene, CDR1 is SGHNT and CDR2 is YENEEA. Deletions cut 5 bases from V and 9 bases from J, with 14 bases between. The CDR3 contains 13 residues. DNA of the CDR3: TGTGCCAGCAGCCCACCCGATAGTCGTGAGCAGTTCTTC. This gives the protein CASSPPDSREQFF.

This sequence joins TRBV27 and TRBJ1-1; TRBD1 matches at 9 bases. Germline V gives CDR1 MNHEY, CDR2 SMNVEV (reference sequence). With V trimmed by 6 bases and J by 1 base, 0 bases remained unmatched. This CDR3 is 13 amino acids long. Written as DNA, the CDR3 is TGTGCCAGCAGGGGACAGGGGAACACTGAAGCTTTCTTT. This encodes CASRGQGNTEAFF.

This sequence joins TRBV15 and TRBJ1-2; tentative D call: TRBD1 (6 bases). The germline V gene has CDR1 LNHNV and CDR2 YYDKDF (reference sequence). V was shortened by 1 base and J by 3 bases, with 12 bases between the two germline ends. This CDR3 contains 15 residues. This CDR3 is CATSRAPGQYYGYTF. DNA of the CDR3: TGTGCCACCAGCAGAGCCCCAGGACAGTACTATGGCTACACCTTC.

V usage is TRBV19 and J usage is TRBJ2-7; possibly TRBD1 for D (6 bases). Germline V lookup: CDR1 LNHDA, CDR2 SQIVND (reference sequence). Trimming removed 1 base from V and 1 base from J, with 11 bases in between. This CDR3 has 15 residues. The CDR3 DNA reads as TGTGCCAGTAGTATAGGGACGAGGGGGTCCTACGAGCAGTACTTC. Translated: CASSIGTRGSYEQYF.

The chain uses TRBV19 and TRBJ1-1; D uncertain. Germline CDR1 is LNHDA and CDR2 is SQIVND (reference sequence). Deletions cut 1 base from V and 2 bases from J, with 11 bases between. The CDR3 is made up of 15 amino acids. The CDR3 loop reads CASSIGGLINTEAFF. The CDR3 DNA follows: TGTGCCAGTAGTATAGGTGGGCTGATAAACACTGAAGCTTTCTTT.

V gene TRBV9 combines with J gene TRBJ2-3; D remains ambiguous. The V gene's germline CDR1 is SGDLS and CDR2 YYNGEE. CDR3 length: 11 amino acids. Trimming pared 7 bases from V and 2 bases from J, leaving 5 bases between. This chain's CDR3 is CASENTDTQYF. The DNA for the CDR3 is TGTGCCAGCGAGAACACAGATACGCAGTATTTT.

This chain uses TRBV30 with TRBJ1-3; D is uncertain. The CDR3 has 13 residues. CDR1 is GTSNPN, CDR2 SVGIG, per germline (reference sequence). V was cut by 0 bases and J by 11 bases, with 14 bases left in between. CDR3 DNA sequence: TGTGCCTGGAGTGTACACACCCGCGAGGCCATATATTTT. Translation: CAWSVHTREAIYF.

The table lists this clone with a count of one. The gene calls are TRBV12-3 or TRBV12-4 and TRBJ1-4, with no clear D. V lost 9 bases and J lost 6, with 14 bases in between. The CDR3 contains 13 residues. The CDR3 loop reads CASCQALHEKLFF. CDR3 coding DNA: TGTGCCAGTTGTCAGGCTTTACATGAAAAACTGTTTTTT.

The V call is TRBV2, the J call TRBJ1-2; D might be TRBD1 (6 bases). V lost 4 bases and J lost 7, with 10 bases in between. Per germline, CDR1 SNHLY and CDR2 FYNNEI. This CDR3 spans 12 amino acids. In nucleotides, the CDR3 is TGTGCCAGCAGTGGCAGGGGTGGTGGCTACACCTTC. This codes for CASSGRGGGYTF.

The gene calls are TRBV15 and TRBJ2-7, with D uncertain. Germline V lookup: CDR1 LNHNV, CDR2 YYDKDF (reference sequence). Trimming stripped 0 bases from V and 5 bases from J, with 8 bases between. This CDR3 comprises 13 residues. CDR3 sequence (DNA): TGTGCCACCAGCAGAGATTTTGAGGACGAGCAGTACTTC. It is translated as CATSRDFEDEQYF.

CDR3 sequence: CASSEGQGKNEKLFF. Here the CDR3 DNA reads TGTGCCAGCAGCGAAGGACAGGGGAAAAATGAAAAACTGTTTTTT. This rearrangement joins TRBV7-9 to TRBJ1-4; TRBD1 agrees at 9 bases. V shed 5 bases, J shed 5 bases, and the junction held 6 bases outside the gene matches. The germline gives CDR1 SEHNR, CDR2 FQNEAQ (reference sequence). The CDR3 loop spans 15 amino acids.

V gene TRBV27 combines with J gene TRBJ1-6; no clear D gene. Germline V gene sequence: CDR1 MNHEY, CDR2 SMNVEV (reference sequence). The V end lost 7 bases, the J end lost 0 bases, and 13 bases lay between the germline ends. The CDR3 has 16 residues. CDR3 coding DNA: TGTGCCAGCACCTCCAGAGGGTCCTCCTATAATTCACCCCTCCACTTT. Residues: CASTSRGSSYNSPLHF.

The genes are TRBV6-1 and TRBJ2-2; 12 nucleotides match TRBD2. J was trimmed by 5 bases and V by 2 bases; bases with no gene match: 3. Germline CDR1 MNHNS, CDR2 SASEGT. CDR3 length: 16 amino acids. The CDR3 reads CASSELGLAGTGELFF. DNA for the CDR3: TGTGCCAGCAGTGAACTTGGACTAGCGGGAACCGGGGAGCTGTTTTTT.